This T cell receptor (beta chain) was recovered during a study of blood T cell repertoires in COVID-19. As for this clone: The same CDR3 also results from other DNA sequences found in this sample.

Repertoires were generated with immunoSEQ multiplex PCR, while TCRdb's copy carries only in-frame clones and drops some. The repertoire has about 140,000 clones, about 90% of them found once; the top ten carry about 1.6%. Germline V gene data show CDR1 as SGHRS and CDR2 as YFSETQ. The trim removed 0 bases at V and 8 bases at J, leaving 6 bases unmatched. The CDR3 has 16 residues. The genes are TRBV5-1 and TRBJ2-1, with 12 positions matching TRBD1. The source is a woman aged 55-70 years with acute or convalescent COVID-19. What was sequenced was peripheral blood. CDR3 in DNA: TGCGCCAGCAGCTTGGAGGGACAGGGGGCAGTAGATGAGCAGTTCTTC. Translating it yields CASSLEGQGAVDEQFF.